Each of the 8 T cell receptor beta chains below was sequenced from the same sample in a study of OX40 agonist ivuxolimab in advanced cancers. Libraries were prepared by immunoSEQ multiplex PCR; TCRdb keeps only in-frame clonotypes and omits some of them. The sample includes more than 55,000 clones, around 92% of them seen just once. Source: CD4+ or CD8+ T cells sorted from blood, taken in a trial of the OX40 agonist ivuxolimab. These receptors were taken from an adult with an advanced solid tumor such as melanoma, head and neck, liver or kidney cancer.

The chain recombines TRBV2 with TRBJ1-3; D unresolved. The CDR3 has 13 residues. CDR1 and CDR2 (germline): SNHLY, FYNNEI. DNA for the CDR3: TGTGCTTATACAGCTTCCTCTGGAAACACCATATATTTT. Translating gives CAYTASSGNTIYF.

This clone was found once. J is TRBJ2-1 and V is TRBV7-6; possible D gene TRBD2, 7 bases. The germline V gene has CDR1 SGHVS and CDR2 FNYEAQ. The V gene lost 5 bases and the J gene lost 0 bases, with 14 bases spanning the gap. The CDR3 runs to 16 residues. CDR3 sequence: CASSGGGGSSYNEQFF. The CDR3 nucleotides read TGTGCCAGCAGCGGGGGGGGCGGTAGCTCCTACAATGAGCAGTTCTTC.

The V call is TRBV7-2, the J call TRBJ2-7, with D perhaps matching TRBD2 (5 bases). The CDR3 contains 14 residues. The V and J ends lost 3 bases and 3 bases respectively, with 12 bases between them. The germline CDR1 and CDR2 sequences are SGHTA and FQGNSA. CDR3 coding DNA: TGTGCCAGCAGCTTTGGGAGCGTCTTCTACGAGCAGTACTTC. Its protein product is CASSFGSVFYEQYF.

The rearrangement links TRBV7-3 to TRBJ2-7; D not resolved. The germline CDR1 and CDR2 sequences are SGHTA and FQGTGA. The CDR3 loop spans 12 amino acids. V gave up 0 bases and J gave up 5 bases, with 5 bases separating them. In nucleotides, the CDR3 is TGTGCCAGCAGCTTAACCGTAGACGAGCAGTACTTC. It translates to CASSLTVDEQYF.

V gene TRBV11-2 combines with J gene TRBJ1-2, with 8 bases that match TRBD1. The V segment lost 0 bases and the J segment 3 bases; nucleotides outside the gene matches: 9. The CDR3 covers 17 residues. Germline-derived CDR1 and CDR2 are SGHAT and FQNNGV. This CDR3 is CASSLDELAGGYYGYTF. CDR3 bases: TGTGCCAGCAGCTTAGATGAACTGGCAGGGGGCTACTATGGCTACACCTTC.

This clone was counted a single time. For the CDR3, the DNA is TGTGCCATCAGTGAGGGGGACAGGGGGGGAGACAGAGAAAAACTGTTTTTT. Residues: CAISEGDRGGDREKLFF. The chain has TRBV10-3 and TRBJ1-4, with 11 bases identical to TRBD1. With V trimmed by 2 bases and J by 8 bases, 10 bases remained unmatched. The CDR3 is 17 amino acids. Germline CDR1 reads ENHRY; CDR2 reads SYGVKD.

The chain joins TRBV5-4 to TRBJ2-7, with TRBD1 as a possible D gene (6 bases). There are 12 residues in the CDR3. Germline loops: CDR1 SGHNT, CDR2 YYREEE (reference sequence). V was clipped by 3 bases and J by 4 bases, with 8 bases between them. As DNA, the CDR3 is TGTGCCAGCAGCTGGGACACATACGAGCAGTACTTC. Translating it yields CASSWDTYEQYF.

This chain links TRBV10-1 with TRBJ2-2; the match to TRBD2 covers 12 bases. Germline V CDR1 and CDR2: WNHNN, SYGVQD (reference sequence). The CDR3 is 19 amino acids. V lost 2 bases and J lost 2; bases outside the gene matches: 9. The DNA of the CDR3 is TGCGCCAGCAGTGAGGACAGTTGGACTAGCGGGGCTAACACCGGGGAGCTGTTTTTT. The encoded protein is CASSEDSWTSGANTGELFF.